Each of the 28 T cell receptor beta chains below was sequenced from the same sample in a study of blood T cells in healthy people across ages. Combining a sample-barcoded 5' primer with a J-beta primer mix, a second PCR ran for about 6 to 12 cycles. MiXCR was run by TCRdb on the 5' RACE reads, yielding one entry per CDR3 protein. The table records around 800,000 distinct CDR3 sequences, approximately 53% of them present only once. Material for sequencing was blood. These receptors were collected from a man older than 75 in good health.

The J gene is TRBJ2-7, the V gene TRBV7-8; maybe TRBD2 (6 bases). This CDR3 has 14 residues. Trimming took 1 base from V and 3 from J, leaving 10 bases between them. Germline V CDR1 and CDR2: SGHVS, FQNEAQ. CDR3 protein: CASSLGDCLYEQYF. For the CDR3, the DNA is TGTGCCAGCAGCTTAGGGGACTGTCTCTACGAGCAGTACTTC.

A few counts support this clonotype. J is TRBJ1-1 and V is TRBV18, with D perhaps TRBD1 (5 bases). The CDR3 has 15 amino acids. Germline V gene data show CDR1 as KGHSH and CDR2 as LQKENI. Trimming stripped 6 bases from V and 0 bases from J, with 14 bases between. The CDR3: CASSPTGTMNTEAFF. In DNA, the CDR3 is TGTGCCAGCTCGCCCACGGGGACCATGAACACTGAAGCTTTCTTT. Variable domain in full (rest from reference TRBV18 and TRBJ1-1): NAGVMQNPRHLVRRRGQEARLRCSPMKGHSHVYWYRQLPEEGLKFMVYLQKENIIDESGMPKERFSAEFPKEGPSILRIQQVVRGDSAAYFCASSPTGTMNTEAFFGQGTRLTVV.

The V gene is TRBV6-5, the J gene TRBJ2-7; 13 bases map to TRBD2. The end of the DNA aligns better with TRBJ2-1, so the J call may be wrong. The CDR3 contains 15 residues. CDR1 MNHEY and CDR2 SVGAGI come from the germline V gene. CDR3 region: CASSYRGLAGNEQFF. Written as DNA, the CDR3 is TGTGCCAGCAGTTACAGGGGACTAGCGGGAAATGAGCAGTTCTTC.

The rearrangement joins TRBV27 to TRBJ1-5; 7 positions agree with TRBD1. Per the germline V gene, CDR1 is MNHEY and CDR2 is SMNVEV (reference sequence). This CDR3 has 15 residues. J gave up 7 bases and V 6 bases, and 12 bases lay outside the gene matches. This CDR3 reads CASSPTAGGGQPQHF. In nucleotides, the CDR3 is TGTGCCAGCAGCCCGACGGCAGGGGGAGGCCAGCCCCAGCATTTT.

V gene TRBV20-1 combines with J gene TRBJ2-1; 10 bases are a match to TRBD2. The CDR3 is 14 residues long. Trimming removed 3 bases from V and 6 bases from J; junction bases left unmatched: 5. Germline V lookup: CDR1 DFQATT, CDR2 SNEGSKA (reference sequence). CDR3 residues: CSARGLAGANEQFF. The CDR3 coding sequence is TGCAGTGCTAGGGGGCTAGCGGGAGCCAATGAGCAGTTCTTC.

The chain employs TRBV11-1 and TRBJ2-1; the D is unclear. V was shortened by 5 bases and J by 9 bases, with 17 bases between the two germline ends. This CDR3 has 14 residues. Germline V gene data show CDR1 as SGHAT and CDR2 as FQDESV (reference sequence). In DNA, the CDR3 is TGTGCCAGCAGCGTAACGATAGGAGCGATTGAGCAGTTCTTC. Protein sequence: CASSVTIGAIEQFF.

The CDR3 protein is CATSGSDRYAYF. The CDR3 DNA sequence: TGTGCCACCAGTGGGTCGGACAGATACGCGTATTTT. The chain has TRBV24-1 and TRBJ2-3; tentative D call: TRBD1 (6 bases). The CDR3 is made up of 12 amino acids. The germline CDR1 and CDR2 sequences are KGHDR and SFDVKD. The V end lost 5 bases, the J end lost 14 bases, and 16 bases lay between the germline ends.

V usage is TRBV9 and J usage is TRBJ2-1; D call uncertain. Per the germline V gene, CDR1 is SGDLS and CDR2 is YYNGEE. There are 13 residues in the CDR3. V was clipped by 6 bases and J by 10 bases, with 17 bases between them. CDR3 sequence (DNA): TGTGCCAGCATGGGCACAGACATCCGAGAGCAGTTCTTC. Translated: CASMGTDIREQFF.

The chain uses TRBV2 and TRBJ1-5, with 7 bases lining up with TRBD1. CDR3 size: 14 residues. Germline V CDR1 and CDR2: SNHLY, FYNNEI. V lost 6 bases to trimming and J lost 4 bases; unmatched junction nucleotides: 6. The CDR3 sequence is CASREDRLNQPQHF. Written as DNA, the CDR3 is TGTGCCAGCAGGGAGGACAGGCTGAATCAGCCCCAGCATTTT.

Only a few counts were recorded for this clonotype. CDR3 in amino acids: CSVGRGWTDPTQETQYF. The CDR3 region has the DNA TGCAGCGTTGGTAGGGGATGGACGGACCCCACACAAGAGACCCAGTACTTC. This chain uses TRBV29-1 with TRBJ2-5, with D perhaps matching TRBD1 (5 bases). This CDR3 region has 17 residues. Germline V gene lookup returns CDR1 SQVTM and CDR2 ANQGSEA. Trimming cost V 4 bases and J 2 bases, with 23 bases left between them.

This clonotype was seen a single time. The CDR3 loop reads CASSLPGTGYTF. Here the CDR3 DNA reads TGTGCCAGCAGCCTACCCGGCACAGGCTACACCTTC. This chain links TRBV3-1 with TRBJ1-2, with unresolved D. Germline V gene data show CDR1 as LGHDT and CDR2 as YNNKEL (reference sequence). This CDR3 is built from 12 residues. V was clipped by 4 bases and J by 8 bases, with 11 bases between them.

J is TRBJ1-5 and V is TRBV29-1; D uncertain. The CDR3 is made up of 13 amino acids. V was cut by 0 bases and J by 2 bases, with 5 bases left in between. CDR1 SQVTM and CDR2 ANQGSEA come from the germline V gene. DNA for the CDR3: TGCAGCGTTGAAGACGGCGGCAATCAGCCCCAGCATTTT. Amino acids: CSVEDGGNQPQHF.

V gene TRBV28 combines with J gene TRBJ2-1; 12 nucleotides agree with TRBD1. The germline CDR1 and CDR2 sequences are MDHEN and SYDVKM. V lost 6 bases to trimming and J lost 8 bases; unmatched junction nucleotides: 8. CDR3 size: 15 residues. The CDR3 here is CASSLGTGGIYEQFF. CDR3 in DNA: TGTGCCAGCAGCCTCGGGACAGGGGGCATATATGAGCAGTTCTTC.

This clonotype was detected a few times. The CDR3: CSARGRVTSTDTQYF. The CDR3 nucleotides are TGCAGTGCCCGGGGGCGGGTTACTAGCACAGATACGCAGTATTTT. The chain joins TRBV20-1 to TRBJ2-3, with D perhaps matching TRBD1 or TRBD2 (6 bases each). The CDR3 length is 15 residues. The germline CDR1 and CDR2 sequences are DFQATT and SNEGSKA (reference sequence). Trimming pared 6 bases from V and 0 bases from J, leaving 16 bases between.

V is TRBV5-1 and J is TRBJ2-3; 12 bases are shared with TRBD1. The CDR3 has 14 amino acids. Germline lookup yields CDR1 SGHRS and CDR2 YFSETQ. The J segment lost 14 bases and the V segment lost 7 bases, leaving 14 bases of the junction unmatched. CDR3 sequence (DNA): TGCGCCAGCGGGGGACAGGGGGCGCCAAGATACGCGTATTTT. It codes for CASGGQGAPRYAYF.

This chain joins TRBV6-1 and TRBJ2-4; TRBD1 is a possible D gene (5 bases). The J call may be wrong; the DNA end is better matched by TRBJ2-7. The CDR3 has 12 residues. Looked up from germline, CDR1 is MNHNS and CDR2 is SASEGT. CDR3 in DNA: TGTGCCAGCAGTGTTGACAGTTCCGAGCAGTACTTC. This codes for CASSVDSSEQYF.

The chain links TRBV5-1 to TRBJ2-1; TRBD2 matches 15 bases. Unmatched junction bases numbered 3, after V lost 2 bases and J lost 0 bases. This CDR3 contains 18 residues. Germline-derived CDR1 and CDR2 are SGHRS and YFSETQ. The CDR3 DNA follows: TGCGCCAGCAGCTTTGGGACTAGCGGGGGGAGCTCCTACAATGAGCAGTTCTTC. It specifies CASSFGTSGGSSYNEQFF.

Here the CDR3 DNA reads TGTGCCAGCAGCTCCCCTGCATTAGGCACGCAGTATTTT. Translation gives CASSSPALGTQYF. V is TRBV28 and J is TRBJ2-3; no definite D call. The CDR3 is 13 amino acids. Germline CDR1 is MDHEN and CDR2 is SYDVKM. The germline V and J ends were trimmed by 6 bases and 9 bases, with 16 bases remaining between them.

The J gene is TRBJ2-1, the V gene TRBV24-1, with a tentative D call TRBD2 (5 bases). With 5 bases removed from V and 7 bases from J, the gap between germline ends came to 20 bases. Germline V gives CDR1 KGHDR, CDR2 SFDVKD. The CDR3 consists of 16 residues. The CDR3 loop is CATSVRGAALGNEQFF. The CDR3 DNA follows: TGTGCCACCAGTGTCCGGGGAGCGGCCCTTGGGAATGAGCAGTTCTTC.

A single count supports this clonotype. The V call is TRBV19, the J call TRBJ2-1, with 9 bases lining up with TRBD1. This CDR3 spans 16 amino acids. Per germline, CDR1 LNHDA and CDR2 SQIVND (reference sequence). J gave up 7 bases and V 2 bases, and 9 bases lay outside the gene matches. The CDR3: CASSISPGQGRNEQFF. Written as DNA, the CDR3 is TGTGCCAGTAGTATAAGCCCGGGACAGGGTCGGAATGAGCAGTTCTTC.

There are a few counts of this clonotype. The chain combines TRBV11-1 with TRBJ2-5; a possible D gene is TRBD2 (5 bases). Germline loops: CDR1 SGHAT, CDR2 FQDESV (reference sequence). The CDR3 has 13 amino acids. V lost 3 bases to trimming and J lost 5 bases, with 10 bases between them. CDR3: CASSFVRRETQYF. CDR3 nucleotide sequence: TGTGCCAGCAGCTTCGTCAGGAGGGAGACCCAGTACTTC. Supplemented by reference TRBV11-1 and TRBJ2-5, the full variable domain reads EAEVAQSPRYKITEKSQAVAFWCDPISGHATLYWYRQILGQGPELLVQFQDESVVDDSQLPKDRFSAERLKGVDSTLKIQPAELGDSAMYLCASSFVRRETQYFGPGTRLLVL.

This clonotype was recorded once. J is TRBJ2-2 and V is TRBV6-4; tentatively, D is TRBD1 or TRBD2 (5 bases each). The V gene lost 3 bases and the J gene lost 5 bases, with 10 bases spanning the gap. The germline V gene has CDR1 MRHNA and CDR2 SNTAGT. The CDR3 sequence is 14 residues long. DNA for the CDR3: TGTGCCAGCAGTGATAAGTGGGGGACCGGGGAGCTGTTTTTT. This translates into CASSDKWGTGELFF.

This clonotype came up once. The chain employs TRBV5-1 and TRBJ2-7; D remains ambiguous. Per the germline V gene, CDR1 is SGHRS and CDR2 is YFSETQ. V dropped 6 bases and J dropped 2 bases, with 12 bases sitting between them. The CDR3 spans 13 residues. CDR3: CASTSQPAYEQYF. The DNA of the CDR3 is TGCGCCAGCACGTCGCAACCGGCCTACGAGCAGTACTTC. Drawing the rest from reference TRBV5-1 and TRBJ2-7, the complete variable domain is KAGVTQTPRYLIKTRGQQVTLSCSPISGHRSVSWYQQTPGQGLQFLFEYFSETQRNKGNFPGRFSGRQFSNSRSEMNVSTLELGDSALYLCASTSQPAYEQYFGPGTRLTVT.

This clonotype occurred a few times. The chain uses TRBV6-1 and TRBJ2-1; 8 bases are a match to TRBD1. V lost 2 bases and J lost 4; bases outside the gene matches: 10. The CDR3 extends over 17 amino acids. From germline, CDR1 is MNHNS and CDR2 SASEGT. CDR3 residues: CASSERPGRGLYNEQFF. In DNA, the CDR3 is TGTGCCAGCAGTGAACGGCCGGGCAGGGGGCTGTACAATGAGCAGTTCTTC.

The chain carries TRBV27 and TRBJ2-7; 8 nucleotides line up with TRBD1. After removal of 3 bases from V and 6 bases from J, the junction contained 4 bases not matched to a gene. The CDR3 is made up of 13 amino acids. CDR1 and CDR2 (germline): MNHEY, SMNVEV (reference sequence). CDR3 residues: CASSFLTGGEQYF. Written as DNA, the CDR3 is TGTGCCAGCAGTTTCCTCACAGGGGGCGAGCAGTACTTC.

This clonotype has more than one count but fewer than ten. The junction differs from germline at one of its ends, possibly a read error. The chain combines TRBV20-1 with TRBJ2-5; TRBD2 agrees at 11 bases. Germline V CDR1 and CDR2: DFQATT, SNEGSKA (reference sequence). The CDR3 has 12 amino acids. The CDR3 sequence: CRASGRQETQYF. In nucleotides, the CDR3 is TGTAGGGCTAGCGGGAGGCAAGAGACCCAGTACTTC.

V and J are TRBV10-3 and TRBJ2-1; TRBD2 matches 13 bases. Unmatched junction bases numbered 8, after V lost 11 bases and J lost 1 base. This CDR3 spans 16 amino acids. In germline, CDR1 is ENHRY, CDR2 SYGVKD. CDR3 nucleotide sequence: TGTGCCGCAACTAGCGGGAGGGGGGGATCCTACAATGAGCAGTTCTTC. Translating it yields CAATSGRGGSYNEQFF.

This clonotype turned up a few times. This sequence joins TRBV29-1 and TRBJ2-1; D is perhaps TRBD1 or TRBD2 (6 bases each). Germline V CDR1 and CDR2: SQVTM, ANQGSEA. The CDR3 consists of 14 residues. Trimming shortened V by 4 bases and J by 4 bases, and 14 bases separated the two germline ends. CDR3 sequence: CSVGWQGTYNEQFF. The DNA of the CDR3 is TGCAGCGTTGGATGGCAGGGGACTTACAATGAGCAGTTCTTC.